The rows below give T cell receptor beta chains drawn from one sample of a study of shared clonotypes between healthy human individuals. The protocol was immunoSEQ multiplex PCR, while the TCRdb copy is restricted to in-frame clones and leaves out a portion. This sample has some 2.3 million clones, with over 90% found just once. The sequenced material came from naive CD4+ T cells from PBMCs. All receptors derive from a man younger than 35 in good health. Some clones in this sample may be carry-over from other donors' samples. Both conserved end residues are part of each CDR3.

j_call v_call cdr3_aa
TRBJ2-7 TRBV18 CASSPPARAYEQYF
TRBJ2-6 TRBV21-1 CASSNVGNSGANVLTF
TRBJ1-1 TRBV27 CASNRAGGPNTEAFF
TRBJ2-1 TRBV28 CASLAGQGRIDEQFF
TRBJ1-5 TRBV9 CASSSDGQGYQPQHF
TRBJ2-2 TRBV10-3 CAIGDRDAIGELFF
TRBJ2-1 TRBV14 CASTERANYNEQFF
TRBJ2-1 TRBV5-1 CASSSTGTSAPDPTYNEQFF
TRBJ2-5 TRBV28 CASSSVRSEQYF
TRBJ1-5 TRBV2 CASSGREANSNQPQHF
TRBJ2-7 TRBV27 CASTRGLAGTASYEQYF
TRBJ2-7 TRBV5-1 CASSSPGQGPHEQYF
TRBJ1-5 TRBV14 CASSQSQTGAGQPQHF
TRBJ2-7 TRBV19 CASSIGQGATDF
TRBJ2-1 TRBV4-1 CASSQMGLLYNEQFF
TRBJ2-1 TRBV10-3 CAISEGAGTVDYNEQFF
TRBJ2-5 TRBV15 CATSRVRGTGAPQTQYF
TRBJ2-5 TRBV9 CASSVGEVETQYF
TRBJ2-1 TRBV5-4 CASSDGRSSYNEQFF
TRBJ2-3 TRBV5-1 CASSSWTSGTDTQYF
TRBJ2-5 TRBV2 CASSDRRGTQYF
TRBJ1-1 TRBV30 CAWRPAGGSTEAFF
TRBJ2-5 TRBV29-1 CSVDRDARGGTQYF
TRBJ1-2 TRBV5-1 CASSLVQVGGYTF
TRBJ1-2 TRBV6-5 CASRGQGADYGYTF
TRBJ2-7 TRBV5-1 CASRPGHTTYEQYF
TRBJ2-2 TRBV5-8 CASSFIGPTAGNTGELFF
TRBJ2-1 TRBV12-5 CASGLGLVNRDEQFF
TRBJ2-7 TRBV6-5 CASSYLAGVGEQYF
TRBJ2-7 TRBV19 CASSRKREGSYEQYF